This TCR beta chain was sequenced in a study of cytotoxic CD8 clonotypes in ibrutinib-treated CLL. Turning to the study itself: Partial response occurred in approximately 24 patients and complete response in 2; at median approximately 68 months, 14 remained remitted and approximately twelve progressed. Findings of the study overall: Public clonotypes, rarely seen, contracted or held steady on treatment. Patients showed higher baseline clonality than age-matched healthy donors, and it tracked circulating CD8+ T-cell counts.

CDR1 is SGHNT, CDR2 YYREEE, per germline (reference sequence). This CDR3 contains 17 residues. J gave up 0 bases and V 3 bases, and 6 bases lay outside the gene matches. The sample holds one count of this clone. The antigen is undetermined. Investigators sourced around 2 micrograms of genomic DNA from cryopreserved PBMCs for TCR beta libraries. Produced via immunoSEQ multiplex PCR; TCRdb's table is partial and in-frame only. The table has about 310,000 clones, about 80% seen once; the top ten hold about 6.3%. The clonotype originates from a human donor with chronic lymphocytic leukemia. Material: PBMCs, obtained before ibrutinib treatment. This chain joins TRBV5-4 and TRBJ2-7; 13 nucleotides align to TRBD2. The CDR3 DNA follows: TGTGCCAGCAGCTGGGGGACTAGCGGGAAGGGCTCCTACGAGCAGTACTTC. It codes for CASSWGTSGKGSYEQYF.